This TCR beta chain stems from a study of blood T cell repertoires in COVID-19. In the authors' workflow: Using reference gene primer amplification, nucleated cell counts were estimated. Clones were read by immunoSEQ multiplex PCR, and TCRdb kept only the in-frame ones, dropping some. That table is the source of V, J and clone size, and D and trimming were worked out from the DNA. The data show around 200,000 clones, with around nine tenths seen just once and around 1.6% held by the top ten. Germline assignment: CDR1 SGHRS and CDR2 YFSETQ. The ends lost 0 bases at V and 1 base at J; junction bases unmatched: 2. The CDR3 consists of 15 residues.

The sequence came from a man in his late teens or twenties with active or convalescent COVID-19. Sample: peripheral blood. V and J are TRBV5-1 and TRBJ2-3, with TRBD2 identical over 7 bases. The CDR3, as DNA: TGCGCCAGCAGCTTGGAGCTAGCGGGCACAGATACGCAGTATTTT. Translating it yields CASSLELAGTDTQYF.